This T cell receptor beta chain originates from a study of blood T cell repertoires in COVID-19 (dated by TCRdb to about 2020). About the study as a whole: Samples covering the acute and convalescent phases of COVID-19 were provided by collaborators in the United States, Italy and Spain. The prospective study material was composed of cDNA or gDNA derived from T cells, B-cell-depleted T cells, or PBMCs. Subjects who had been exposed to COVID-19, were actively infected with it, or had recovered from it provided the deeply sampled blood TCRbeta repertoires that made up the dataset. The repertoires were released in a freely available public database meant as a resource for research on the immune response to SARS-CoV-2. Samples came from the ongoing ImmuneRACE study (first 160 participants) plus 1,254 subjects from 6 global collaborators. A de-identified subject ID, COVID-19 status, age in years and sex were almost always included in the sample metadata. HLA class I and class II types, where available, came from metadata supplied by the sample provider rather than from assay-based typing.

Another Seattle source contributed samples from volunteer blood donors who had recovered from COVID-19. Collaborating institutions collected whole blood in K2EDTA tubes following their own protocols. Collaborator samples were shipped for TCRbeta analysis as frozen whole blood, isolated PBMCs, or DNA extracted from either sample type. V is clipped by 2 bases and J by 0 bases, and the sequence between their germline boundaries is 9 bases long. The germline V gene yields SGDLS for CDR1 and YYNGEE for CDR2. From the cysteine up to the phenylalanine, the CDR3 has a length of 15 residues. The DNA shown is the 45-base CDR3, in frame from base 1. Details on this clone: What antigen it recognizes has not been identified. Base-call qualities are not available, and no considerably larger clone is one nucleotide away.

Summary of the overall study and its limitations: The quantity of clinical and demographic metadata differed by source and by participant and was supplied without curation.

TCRbeta CDR3 regions were amplified from genomic DNA using the immunoSEQ Assay, a bias-controlled multiplex PCR. Per the original workflow: The number of nucleated cells in each sample was estimated by amplification of reference gene primers within the assay. Sequence reads were collapsed and filtered to measure the absolute abundance of every unique TCRbeta CDR3 rearrangement. For each sample, productive Simpson clonality was calculated as the square root of Simpson's diversity index over productive rearrangements. TCRdb limited this immuneACCESS table to in-frame rearrangements with V and J called. A share of clones is missing; checked studies link under half to unresolved V genes, and the rest is unexplained. That table furnishes V, J and clone size, whereas the DNA furnished D and trimming. The sample table lists about 200,000 clones, approximately 90% of them with a count of one. The ten largest clones represent approximately 6.2% of the sample.

This chain is built from TRBV9 and TRBJ2-1; possibly the D gene is TRBD1, per 5 matching bases. The sequence derives from a man aged 60 to 75 who had recovered from COVID-19. The sequencing input was peripheral blood. This receptor has the CDR3 CASSVGGASYNEQFF. The bases are TGTGCCAGCAGCGTCGGTGGGGCCTCCTACAATGAGCAGTTCTTC. Extended through the reference TRBV9 and TRBJ2-1 proteins, this CDR3 yields the full variable domain: DSGVTQTPKHLITATGQRVTLRCSPRSGDLSVYWYQQSLDQGLQFLIQYYNGEERAKGNILERFSAQQFPDLHSELNLSSLELGDSALYFCASSVGGASYNEQFFGPGTRLTVL.